A selection of T cell receptor beta chains follows, all from one sample in a study of blood T cell repertoires in COVID-19. Method: immunoSEQ multiplex PCR; TCRdb's copy keeps in-frame clones and lacks some. The profile shows 140,000 to 150,000 clones, 65% to 80% of them singletons. What was sequenced was peripheral blood. The receptors here all came from a woman aged 55-69 years with acute or convalescent COVID-19. Both conserved end residues are part of each CDR3.

J gene	V gene	CDR3 protein
TRBJ2-1	TRBV27	CASLGLAYNEQFF
TRBJ1-5	TRBV28	CASSLRAYGNQPQHF
TRBJ2-1	TRBV5-6	CASSLGGRTYNEQFF
TRBJ2-4	TRBV7-9	CASSPLEVLAKNIQYF
TRBJ2-7	TRBV5-6	CASSLFGQNYEQYF
TRBJ2-7	TRBV5-1	CASSQLQGYEQYF
TRBJ2-5	TRBV15	CATSILAGAVETQYF
TRBJ2-7	TRBV19	CASSVGQSSYEQYF
TRBJ1-3	TRBV9	CASSPTGDRVGNTIYF
TRBJ2-2	TRBV3-1/TRBV3-2	CASSQVNSDTGELFF
TRBJ1-5	TRBV28	CASSLQGGNQPQHF
TRBJ2-1	TRBV5-8	CASSSGLVETYNEQFF
TRBJ1-1	TRBV7-8	CASSLREATEAFF
TRBJ2-1	TRBV4-2	CASSQTSGRGGNEQFF
TRBJ2-1	TRBV9	CASNGQGPYNEQFF
TRBJ2-7	TRBV5-1	CASSLGAQGGEQYF
TRBJ2-2	TRBV10-3	CAIRFEGRGGTGELFF
TRBJ2-7	TRBV7-9	CASSPSGIAGEQYF
TRBJ2-1	TRBV5-4	CASSSEGSGAGNEQFF
TRBJ2-2	TRBV13	CASSPTGTSGELGTGELFF
TRBJ2-5	TRBV20-1	CSASFQAVQETQYF
TRBJ2-2	TRBV9	CASSVGLAGTGELFF